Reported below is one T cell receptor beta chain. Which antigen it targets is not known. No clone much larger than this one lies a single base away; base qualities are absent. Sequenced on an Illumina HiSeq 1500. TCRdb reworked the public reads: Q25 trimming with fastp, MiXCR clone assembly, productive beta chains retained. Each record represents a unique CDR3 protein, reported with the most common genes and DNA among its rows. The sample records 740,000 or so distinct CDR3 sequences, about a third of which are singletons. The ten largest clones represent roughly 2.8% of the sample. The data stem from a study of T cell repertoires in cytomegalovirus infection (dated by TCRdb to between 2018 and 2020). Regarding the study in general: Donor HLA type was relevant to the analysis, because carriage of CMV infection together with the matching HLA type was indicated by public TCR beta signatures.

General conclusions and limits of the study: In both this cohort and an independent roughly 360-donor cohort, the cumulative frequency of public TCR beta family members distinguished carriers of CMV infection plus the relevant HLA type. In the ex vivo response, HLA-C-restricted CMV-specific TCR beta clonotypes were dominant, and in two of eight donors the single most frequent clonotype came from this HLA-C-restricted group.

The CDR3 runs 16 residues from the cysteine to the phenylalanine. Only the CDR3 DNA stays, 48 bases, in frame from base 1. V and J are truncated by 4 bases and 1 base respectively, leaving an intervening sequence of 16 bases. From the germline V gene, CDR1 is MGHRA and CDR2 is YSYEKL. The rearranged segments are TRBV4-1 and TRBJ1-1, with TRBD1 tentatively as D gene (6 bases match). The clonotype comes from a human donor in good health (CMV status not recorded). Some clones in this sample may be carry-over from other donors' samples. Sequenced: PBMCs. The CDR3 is CASSRGTGTQNTEAFF. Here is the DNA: TGCGCCAGCAGCCGAGGCACCGGGACACAGAACACTGAAGCTTTCTTT.